What follows are 27 T cell receptor beta chains derived from one specimen sequenced in a study of blood T cell repertoires in COVID-19. TCRdb's copy holds only in-frame clones and misses some; the assay was immunoSEQ multiplex PCR. The sample lists 88,000 or so clones, 86% seen once, with about 7% in the top ten. The sequenced material came from peripheral blood. All receptors come from a man in his fifties or sixties with acute or convalescent COVID-19.

V is TRBV24-1 and J is TRBJ2-2, with TRBD1 identical over 7 bases. The CDR3 spans 15 residues. V lost 9 bases to trimming and J lost 2 bases; unmatched junction nucleotides: 8. Germline values: CDR1 KGHDR, CDR2 SFDVKD. CDR3: CATGSRDRNTGELFF. The CDR3 nucleotides read TGTGCCACCGGAAGTCGGGACAGAAACACCGGGGAGCTGTTTTTT.

Only one count was recorded for this clone. V is TRBV7-8 and J is TRBJ2-3; no definite D call. This CDR3 spans 15 amino acids. V lost 4 bases, J lost 2 bases, and 13 bases lay in between. Germline V CDR1 and CDR2: SGHVS, FQNEAQ. The CDR3 here is CASSSELRFTDTQYF. The CDR3 DNA reads as TGTGCCAGCAGCTCCGAGTTAAGATTCACAGATACGCAGTATTTT.

The chain uses TRBV29-1 and TRBJ2-7; D gene ambiguous. CDR3 length: 14 residues. Germline CDR1 is SQVTM and CDR2 is ANQGSEA. With 4 bases removed from V and 3 bases from J, the gap between germline ends came to 16 bases. The DNA of the CDR3 is TGCAGCGTTGCCAGCGAGCTGGAGTACTACGAGCAGTACTTC. It specifies CSVASELEYYEQYF.

CDR3 nucleotides: TGTGCTAGTGGTTTGGGGGACAGGGTCTTCTATGGCTACACCTTC. Its protein is CASGLGDRVFYGYTF. The chain couples TRBV12-5 to TRBJ1-2, with 9 bases that match TRBD1. Germline V lookup: CDR1 LGHNT, CDR2 FRNRAP. J was trimmed by 4 bases and V by 1 base; bases with no gene match: 4. The CDR3 runs 15 residues. Complete variable domain (other parts from reference TRBV12-5 and TRBJ1-2): DARVTQTPRHKVTEMGQEVTMRCQPILGHNTVFWYRQTMMQGLELLAYFRNRAPLDDSGMPKDRFSAEMPDATLATLKIQPSEPRDSAVYFCASGLGDRVFYGYTFGSGTRLTVV.

This rearrangement joins TRBV19 to TRBJ1-5, with 8 bases that match TRBD1. The CDR3 contains 13 residues. The V gene's germline CDR1 is LNHDA and CDR2 SQIVND (reference sequence). The trim removed 4 bases at V and 6 bases at J, leaving 2 bases unmatched. The CDR3 protein is CASSRDRIQPQHF. The CDR3 coding sequence is TGTGCCAGTAGTAGGGACAGGATTCAGCCCCAGCATTTT.

This clone was recorded once. The chain uses TRBV7-9 and TRBJ2-1; 16 nucleotides agree with TRBD2. CDR3 length: 18 amino acids. V lost 0 bases, J lost 7 bases, and 6 bases stayed unmatched. Germline V gives CDR1 SEHNR, CDR2 FQNEAQ (reference sequence). The CDR3 reads CASSLAGLAGGWGNEQFF. In nucleotides, the CDR3 is TGTGCCAGCAGCTTAGCGGGACTAGCGGGAGGGTGGGGAAATGAGCAGTTCTTC. The entire variable domain, with the rest obtained from reference TRBV7-9 and TRBJ2-1, is as follows: DTGVSQNPRHKITKRGQNVTFRCDPISEHNRLYWYRQTLGQGPEFLTYFQNEAQLEKSRLLSDRFSAERPKGSFSTLEIQRTEQGDSAMYLCASSLAGLAGGWGNEQFFGPGTRLTVL.

The chain links TRBV7-9 to TRBJ2-7, with 9 bases fitting TRBD1. Trimming took 5 bases from V and 1 from J; bases not matched to a gene: 3. The CDR3 extends over 14 amino acids. CDR1 SEHNR and CDR2 FQNEAQ come from the germline V gene (reference sequence). The CDR3 reads CASSAGTGSYEQYF. The CDR3 coding sequence is TGTGCCAGCAGCGCCGGGACAGGGTCCTACGAGCAGTACTTC.

As regards this clone: The junction departs from the called germline gene at one end, perhaps through a read error. CDR3: CAWSVLGAEAF. The CDR3, as DNA: TGTGCCTGGAGTGTACTAGGCGCGGAAGCTTTC. V is TRBV30 and J is TRBJ1-2; D unclear. CDR1 is GTSNPN, CDR2 SVGIG, per germline (reference sequence). The CDR3 loop spans 11 amino acids.

This clone was observed a handful of times. The chain employs TRBV19 and TRBJ2-7; TRBD1 agrees at 7 bases. The trim removed 7 bases at V and 7 bases at J, leaving 10 bases unmatched. This CDR3 spans 13 amino acids. Germline V gene data show CDR1 as LNHDA and CDR2 as SQIVND (reference sequence). The CDR3 DNA is TGTGCCAGTAACGAAAAAGCAGGGGGAGAGCAGTACTTC. Translation: CASNEKAGGEQYF.

The rearrangement links TRBV19 to TRBJ1-2; unclear D gene. Trimming removed 4 bases at V and 3 bases at J, with 15 bases between. In germline, CDR1 is LNHDA, CDR2 SQIVND (reference sequence). The CDR3 is made up of 15 amino acids. CDR3 protein: CASSTTAGSYYGYTF. CDR3 nucleotides: TGTGCCAGTAGTACCACGGCAGGCTCATACTATGGCTACACCTTC.

The V gene is TRBV7-9, the J gene TRBJ1-4, with 7 bases fitting TRBD1. The V and J ends lost 6 bases and 3 bases, in that order; junction bases with no gene match: 4. The CDR3 spans 14 residues. Looked up from germline, CDR1 is SEHNR and CDR2 is FQNEAQ (reference sequence). For the CDR3, the DNA is TGTGCCAGCAGACGGACAGGTCCTAATGAAAAACTGTTTTTT. Residues: CASRRTGPNEKLFF.

This clone was observed a single time. The genes are TRBV6-5 and TRBJ2-1; 10 bases are shared with TRBD2. Germline loops: CDR1 MNHEY, CDR2 SVGAGI. The CDR3 length is 12 residues. Losses at the gene ends were 6 bases for V and 12 bases for J; bases not matched to a gene: 5. CDR3: CASRRGLAPQFF. The CDR3 DNA sequence: TGTGCCAGCAGACGGGGACTAGCGCCGCAGTTCTTC.

Only one count was recorded for this clone. The chain couples TRBV5-1 to TRBJ1-6; the D gene is possibly TRBD1 (6 bases). The CDR3 is made up of 15 amino acids. Deletions cut 1 base from V and 5 bases from J, with 10 bases between. Germline V gene lookup returns CDR1 SGHRS and CDR2 YFSETQ. The CDR3 loop reads CASSLTGQNNSPLHF. The CDR3 DNA reads TGCGCCAGCAGCTTGACAGGGCAGAATAATTCACCCCTCCACTTT.

This rearrangement joins TRBV27 to TRBJ1-6; TRBD1 matches 7 bases. V was pared by 4 bases and J by 6 bases, with 6 bases of the junction left unmatched. Germline V lookup: CDR1 MNHEY, CDR2 SMNVEV (reference sequence). The length of the CDR3 is 15 residues. The CDR3 DNA reads as TGTGCCAGCAGTTCCAGGACAGGCGTTAATTCACCCCTCCACTTT. It codes for CASSSRTGVNSPLHF.

The chain recombines TRBV5-1 with TRBJ1-1; D unclear. Germline CDR1 SGHRS, CDR2 YFSETQ. CDR3 length: 14 residues. V gave up 0 bases and J gave up 7 bases, with 13 bases separating them. The CDR3 sequence is CASSLGEGNDEAFF. The CDR3 bases are TGCGCCAGCAGCTTGGGGGAGGGAAATGATGAAGCTTTCTTT.

In this sample, this clone turned up once. The chain combines TRBV6-5 with TRBJ1-2; 9 nucleotides match TRBD1. The V gene end was trimmed by 4 bases and the J gene end by 8 bases; junction bases not matched to a gene: 8. Germline V gives CDR1 MNHEY, CDR2 SVGAGI. This CDR3 region has 14 residues. This CDR3 reads CASSSNPGQGGYTF. CDR3 in DNA: TGTGCCAGCAGTTCCAACCCGGGACAGGGAGGCTACACCTTC.

This sequence joins TRBV7-2 and TRBJ2-3, with 9 bases lining up with TRBD2. Trimming removed 5 bases from V and 0 bases from J; junction bases left unmatched: 9. In germline, CDR1 is SGHTA, CDR2 FQGNSA. The CDR3 sequence is 17 residues long. CDR3 region: CASSPWTSVTSTDTQYF. CDR3 nucleotide sequence: TGTGCCAGCAGCCCTTGGACTAGCGTGACTAGCACAGATACGCAGTATTTT.

This clone occurred once. V is TRBV3-1 (or the pseudogene TRBV3-2) and J is TRBJ1-5, with 7 bases matching TRBD1. The CDR3 is 14 residues long. J was trimmed by 3 bases and V by 4 bases; bases with no gene match: 3. Germline CDR1 LGHDT, CDR2 YNNKEL (reference sequence). The CDR3 protein is CASSLTGSNQPQHF. In DNA form, the CDR3 reads TGTGCCAGCAGCCTGACAGGGTCCAATCAGCCCCAGCATTTT.

The DNA for the CDR3 is TGTGCCAGCAGCGAGACAGGGGAGAAAGGCTACACCTTC. It specifies CASSETGEKGYTF. This rearrangement joins TRBV6-5 to TRBJ1-2; the match to TRBD1 covers 8 bases. The CDR3 extends over 13 amino acids. CDR1 and CDR2 from the germline V gene are MNHEY and SVGAGI. V shed 6 bases, J shed 8 bases, and the junction held 8 bases outside the gene matches.

The gene calls are TRBV2 and TRBJ1-1; 7 nucleotides line up with TRBD1. CDR3 length equals 13 residues. Germline values: CDR1 SNHLY, CDR2 FYNNEI. Trimming removed 4 bases from V and 8 bases from J; junction bases left unmatched: 7. CDR3 in amino acids: CASSGDREKEAFF. In DNA form, the CDR3 reads TGTGCCAGCAGTGGAGACAGGGAGAAAGAAGCTTTCTTT.

This clone appeared a few times. The chain has TRBV5-4 and TRBJ2-6; weak D call: TRBD1 (6 bases). CDR3 length: 16 amino acids. Trimming stripped 4 bases from V and 0 bases from J, with 11 bases between. Germline CDR1 is SGHNT and CDR2 is YYREEE (reference sequence). The CDR3 bases are TGTGCCAGCAGCCTTACAGGGAACTCTGGGGCCAACGTCCTGACTTTC. Protein sequence: CASSLTGNSGANVLTF. Looking up the rest from reference TRBV5-4 and TRBJ2-6 gives the full variable domain: ETGVTQSPTHLIKTRGQQVTLRCSSQSGHNTVSWYQQALGQGPQFIFQYYREEENGRGNFPPRFSGLQFPNYSSELNVNALELDDSALYLCASSLTGNSGANVLTFGAGSRLTVL.

CDR3 amino acids: CASSQEGARLHEQYF. In DNA, the CDR3 is TGCGCCAGCAGCCAAGAAGGAGCTAGACTCCACGAGCAGTACTTC. The chain has TRBV4-3 and TRBJ2-7, with D hard to call. Trimming stripped 0 bases from V and 5 bases from J, with 14 bases between. The CDR3 extends over 15 amino acids. CDR1 and CDR2 from the germline V gene are LGHNA and YSLEER.

This rearrangement joins TRBV7-2 to TRBJ2-3, with 10 bases lining up with TRBD2. The CDR3 contains 15 residues. V trimming: 5 bases; J trimming: 6 bases; junction bases outside the gene matches: 8. Germline V gives CDR1 SGHTA, CDR2 FQGNSA. The CDR3 protein is CASSVWTSGTDTQYF. The CDR3 region has the DNA TGTGCCAGCAGCGTGTGGACTAGCGGTACTGATACGCAGTATTTT.

The J gene is TRBJ1-1, the V gene TRBV5-4; TRBD1 matches at 9 bases. From germline, CDR1 is SGHNT and CDR2 YYREEE (reference sequence). V trimming: 0 bases; J trimming: 1 base; junction bases outside the gene matches: 1. The CDR3 runs to 15 residues. The CDR3 reads CASSLGGQGNTEAFF. The CDR3 region has the DNA TGTGCCAGCAGCTTGGGGGGACAGGGGAACACTGAAGCTTTCTTT.

V is TRBV27 and J is TRBJ2-7; 8 bases map to TRBD1. The CDR3 is 14 residues long. V shed 5 bases and J 9 bases; nucleotides not matched to a gene: 12. In germline, CDR1 is MNHEY, CDR2 SMNVEV (reference sequence). The chain's CDR3 is CASSITQGQGGQYF. The CDR3 DNA is TGTGCCAGCAGTATAACCCAAGGACAGGGCGGGCAGTACTTC.

This clone has only one observation. This chain connects TRBV5-8 to TRBJ2-5; tentative D call: TRBD2 (6 bases). Germline V gives CDR1 SGHTS, CDR2 YDEGEE. This CDR3 spans 15 amino acids. Deletions cut 5 bases from V and 5 bases from J, with 19 bases between. The DNA for the CDR3 is TGTGCCAGCAGTACCGCGGGACGGACGGACGAGACCCAGTACTTC. This gives the protein CASSTAGRTDETQYF.

This clone was observed a handful of times. The chain recombines TRBV6-2 or TRBV6-3 with TRBJ1-5, with D possibly matching TRBD1 (5 bases). The CDR3 has 14 residues. V lost 2 bases and J 7 bases, leaving 12 bases between the germline ends. Germline V gene sequence: CDR1 MNHEY, CDR2 SVGEGT. Here the CDR3 reads CASSYGGRAQPQHF. In DNA form, the CDR3 reads TGTGCCAGCAGTTACGGGGGGAGGGCGCAGCCCCAGCATTTT.